Shown below are 20 T cell receptor beta chains from a single sample sequenced in a study of T-cell reconstitution after alpha-beta-depleted transplantation in children (dated by TCRdb to 2016 to 2017). The library was produced with PCR. The sequencing machine was an Illumina HiSeq 2500. Molecular barcoding was employed in the preparation of TCR libraries, with unique molecular identifiers being used to normalize TCRbeta repertoire quantification. TCRdb passed the public sequencing reads through fastp at Q25 and MiXCR, retaining productive beta sequences. Each record represents a unique CDR3 protein, reported with the most common genes and DNA among its rows. Recorded for this sample are 900,000 or so distinct CDR3 sequences; 15% to 20% of them occurred a single time. Of the sample, approximately 5% falls within the top ten clones. Taken with the paper, the label for treatment or condition translates to: allogeneic hematopoietic cell transplantation with graft depleted of TCRalphabeta T cells and CD19 B cells.

This specimen was PBMCs, mostly from graft donor cells, taken 360 days after TCRalphabeta/CD19-depleted stem cell transplant. These receptors were collected from a male patient between 10 and 17 years old who had a stem cell transplant for acute lymphoblastic leukemia, so the T cells may come from the graft donor.

The genes are TRBV5-1 and TRBJ2-2; possible D gene TRBD2, 5 bases. The CDR3 runs 16 residues. The V gene lost 2 bases and the J gene lost 7 bases, with 18 bases spanning the gap. Germline V gene lookup returns CDR1 SGHRS and CDR2 YFSETQ. The CDR3 spells CASSFDGSSLRGELFF. The CDR3 DNA is TGCGCCAGCAGCTTCGACGGGTCTAGCCTCCGCGGGGAGCTGTTTTTT.

The genes are TRBV20-1 and TRBJ2-3; D remains ambiguous. Trimming removed 1 base at V and 5 bases at J, with 16 bases between. Germline V gene sequence: CDR1 DFQATT, CDR2 SNEGSKA (reference sequence). This CDR3 has 15 amino acids. The CDR3 coding sequence is TGCAGTGCTAGAGGAGTGTATACCCGAGGAGATACGCAGTATTTT. Encoded protein: CSARGVYTRGDTQYF.

The chain uses TRBV7-2 and TRBJ2-4; D gene unclear. The CDR3 loop spans 14 amino acids. The ends were cut back, 6 bases at V and 0 bases at J, with 9 bases in the middle. Germline V gene lookup returns CDR1 SGHTA and CDR2 FQGNSA. The CDR3 protein is CASSRLLAKNIQYF. The CDR3 coding sequence is TGTGCCAGCAGTCGTCTTTTAGCCAAAAACATTCAGTACTTC. Supplemented by reference TRBV7-2 and TRBJ2-4, the full variable domain reads GAGVSQSPSNKVTEKGKDVELRCDPISGHTALYWYRQSLGQGLEFLIYFQGNSAPDKSGLPSDRFSAERTGGSVSTLTIQRTQQEDSAVYLCASSRLLAKNIQYFGAGTRLSVL.

This clonotype was seen ten or more times. This chain connects TRBV15 to TRBJ1-1, with D possibly matching TRBD1 (5 bases). The V gene lost 0 bases and the J gene lost 5 bases, with 10 bases spanning the gap. This CDR3 spans 14 amino acids. The germline gives CDR1 LNHNV, CDR2 YYDKDF (reference sequence). The CDR3 bases are TGTGCCACCAGCAGAGACAGGGTATGGACTGAAGCTTTCTTT. Translated: CATSRDRVWTEAFF.

This clonotype was recorded a few times. The rearrangement links TRBV5-1 to TRBJ2-7, with 10 bases matching TRBD1. The V gene end was trimmed by 4 bases and the J gene end by 4 bases; junction bases not matched to a gene: 5. Germline assignment: CDR1 SGHRS and CDR2 YFSETQ. The CDR3 runs 14 residues. This CDR3 is CASSITDRGYEQYF. As DNA, the CDR3 is TGCGCCAGCAGCATAACGGACAGGGGGTACGAGCAGTACTTC.

There are many counts of this clonotype. The DNA of the CDR3 is TGTGCCAGCAGCGCCAGGGGGAACACCGGGGAGCTGTTTTTT. This translates into CASSARGNTGELFF. The V and J genes are TRBV11-3 and TRBJ2-2; D might be TRBD1 (6 bases). The CDR3 sequence is 14 residues long. Germline CDR1 is SGHNT and CDR2 is YENEEA. The V end lost 5 bases, the J end lost 1 base, and 8 bases lay between the germline ends.

This clonotype has just a few counts. The chain is built from TRBV2 and TRBJ2-3; 8 bases map to TRBD2. The germline CDR1 and CDR2 sequences are SNHLY and FYNNEI. V lost 0 bases and J lost 3; bases outside the gene matches: 8. The CDR3 has 17 amino acids. CDR3: CASSEAWSGSGTDTQYF. The CDR3 DNA follows: TGTGCCAGCAGTGAAGCTTGGAGCGGGAGCGGTACAGATACGCAGTATTTT.

This clonotype was counted at least ten times. This chain uses TRBV20-1 with TRBJ2-3; the D call may be TRBD1 or TRBD2 (5 bases each). This CDR3 region has 13 residues. Germline values: CDR1 DFQATT, CDR2 SNEGSKA (reference sequence). Between the trimmed V and J ends, which lost 2 bases and 14 bases, there was a span of 20 bases. The CDR3 DNA is TGCAGTGCTAGATGGGACGCCAACGAACGGATGTATTTT. Protein product: CSARWDANERMYF.

This clonotype occurred many times. CDR3 bases: TGTGCCACCAGTTCCAGCCAGCGGGCGGGGACAGATACGCAGTATTTT. Its protein is CATSSSQRAGTDTQYF. The chain couples TRBV24-1 to TRBJ2-3, with D perhaps matching TRBD2 (6 bases). The CDR3 has 16 amino acids. Germline assignment: CDR1 KGHDR and CDR2 SFDVKD. Between the trimmed V and J ends, which lost 6 bases and 3 bases, there was a span of 18 bases.

This clonotype was recorded many times. This chain joins TRBV5-1 and TRBJ2-1; 9 bases line up with TRBD2. Trimming took 0 bases from V and 9 from J; bases not matched to a gene: 1. CDR1 is SGHRS, CDR2 YFSETQ, per germline. This CDR3 is built from 13 residues. CDR3 DNA sequence: TGCGCCAGCAGCTTGGTAGCGGGAGCTGAGCAGTTCTTC. It translates to CASSLVAGAEQFF.

V usage is TRBV29-1 and J usage is TRBJ1-5; D is possibly TRBD1 (6 bases). The germline V and J ends were trimmed by 6 bases and 0 bases, with 12 bases remaining between them. This CDR3 has 14 residues. Germline V gives CDR1 SQVTM, CDR2 ANQGSEA. CDR3 loop: CSVGDTDSNQPQHF. CDR3 in DNA: TGCAGCGTAGGGGACACCGATAGCAATCAGCCCCAGCATTTT. The full variable domain, its missing parts supplied by reference TRBV29-1 and TRBJ1-5, is SAVISQKPSRDICQRGTSLTIQCQVDSQVTMMFWYRQQPGQSLTLIATANQGSEATYESGFVIDKFPISRPNLTFSTLTVSNMSPEDSSIYLCSVGDTDSNQPQHFGDGTRLSIL.

This clonotype was picked up many times. V is TRBV5-1 and J is TRBJ2-7, with a tentative D call TRBD1 (5 bases). This CDR3 has 13 residues. The germline V gene encodes CDR1 SGHRS and CDR2 YFSETQ. V was cut by 5 bases and J by 2 bases, with 11 bases left in between. The CDR3: CASRTDTAYEQYF. In nucleotides, the CDR3 is TGCGCCAGCAGGACGGACACAGCCTACGAGCAGTACTTC.

This clonotype has just a few counts. This chain uses TRBV11-2 with TRBJ2-5, with 9 nucleotides matching TRBD2. After removal of 1 base from V and 4 bases from J, the junction contained 7 bases not matched to a gene. The CDR3 sequence is 16 residues long. Germline V CDR1 and CDR2: SGHAT, FQNNGV. The DNA of the CDR3 is TGTGCCAGCAGCTTAGGGGCTAGCGGGATCCCAGAGACCCAGTACTTC. It specifies CASSLGASGIPETQYF.

This clonotype was counted between two and nine times. The chain recombines TRBV7-3 with TRBJ2-7; the match to TRBD2 covers 8 bases. Germline assignment: CDR1 SGHTA and CDR2 FQGTGA. Trimming at V came to 5 bases and at J to 3 bases, leaving 9 bases not matched to a gene. CDR3 length: 15 residues. This chain's CDR3 is CASSPTGGVGYEQYF. The CDR3 bases are TGTGCCAGCAGCCCCACGGGGGGGGTCGGCTACGAGCAGTACTTC.

This clonotype was recorded at least ten times. The V call is TRBV29-1, the J call TRBJ2-3; 8 bases align to TRBD1. V gave up 7 bases and J gave up 2 bases; unmatched junction bases: 8. The germline V gene encodes CDR1 SQVTM and CDR2 ANQGSEA. The CDR3 contains 14 residues. The CDR3 DNA follows: TGCAGCGGGGACCCCAGGGGGCACACAGATACGCAGTATTTT. This gives the protein CSGDPRGHTDTQYF.

The chain uses TRBV5-1 and TRBJ1-5; D is unresolved. Germline V gene lookup returns CDR1 SGHRS and CDR2 YFSETQ. The CDR3 is made up of 14 amino acids. V was shortened by 2 bases and J by 7 bases, with 13 bases between the two germline ends. The CDR3 region has the DNA TGCGCCAGCAGCTTCCGGGCCGGGATGCAGCCCCAGCATTTT. It codes for CASSFRAGMQPQHF.

This clonotype was seen many times. This chain links TRBV20-1 with TRBJ2-1; a weak D match, TRBD2 (5 bases). The CDR3 extends over 10 amino acids. V gave up 5 bases and J gave up 10 bases, with 9 bases separating them. CDR1 and CDR2 (germline): DFQATT, SNEGSKA (reference sequence). CDR3: CSALDSEQFF. Written as DNA, the CDR3 is TGCAGTGCTTTGGACTCCGAGCAGTTCTTC.

This clonotype was seen only once. V and J are TRBV4-1 and TRBJ2-7, with TRBD1 matching 7 bases. The CDR3 contains 18 residues. CDR1 is MGHRA and CDR2 is YSYEKL in the germline V gene. V trimming: 1 base; J trimming: 2 bases; junction bases outside the gene matches: 14. CDR3 amino acids: CASSQVGRGRFDTYEQYF. CDR3 DNA: TGCGCCAGCAGCCAAGTGGGCAGGGGGAGATTTGACACCTACGAGCAGTACTTC.

This rearrangement joins TRBV20-1 to TRBJ2-7; 10 nucleotides align to TRBD1. V lost 6 bases to trimming and J lost 6 bases; unmatched junction nucleotides: 8. Looked up from germline, CDR1 is DFQATT and CDR2 is SNEGSKA (reference sequence). The CDR3 length is 13 residues. The CDR3 is CSAARQGAGEQYF. DNA for the CDR3: TGCAGTGCCGCCCGACAGGGGGCTGGCGAGCAGTACTTC.

The chain is built from TRBV7-9 and TRBJ2-1; D gene ambiguous. There are 14 residues in the CDR3. The germline CDR1 and CDR2 sequences are SEHNR and FQNEAQ (reference sequence). V was pared by 0 bases and J by 8 bases, with 11 bases between. CDR3 protein: CASSLATRLDEQFF. CDR3 in DNA: TGTGCCAGCAGCTTAGCTACCAGGTTGGATGAGCAGTTCTTC.